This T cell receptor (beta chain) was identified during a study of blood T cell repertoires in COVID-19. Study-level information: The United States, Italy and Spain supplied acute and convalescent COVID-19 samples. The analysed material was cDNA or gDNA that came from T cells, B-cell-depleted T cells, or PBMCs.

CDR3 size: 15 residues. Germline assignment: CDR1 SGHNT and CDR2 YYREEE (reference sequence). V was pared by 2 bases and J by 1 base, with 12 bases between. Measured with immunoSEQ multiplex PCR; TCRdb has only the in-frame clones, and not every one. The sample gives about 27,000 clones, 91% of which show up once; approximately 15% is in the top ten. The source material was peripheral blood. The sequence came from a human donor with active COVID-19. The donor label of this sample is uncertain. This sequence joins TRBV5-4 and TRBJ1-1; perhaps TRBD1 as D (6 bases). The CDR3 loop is CASSFDTGRNTEAFF. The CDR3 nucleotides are TGTGCCAGCAGCTTCGATACAGGGAGGAACACTGAAGCTTTCTTT.